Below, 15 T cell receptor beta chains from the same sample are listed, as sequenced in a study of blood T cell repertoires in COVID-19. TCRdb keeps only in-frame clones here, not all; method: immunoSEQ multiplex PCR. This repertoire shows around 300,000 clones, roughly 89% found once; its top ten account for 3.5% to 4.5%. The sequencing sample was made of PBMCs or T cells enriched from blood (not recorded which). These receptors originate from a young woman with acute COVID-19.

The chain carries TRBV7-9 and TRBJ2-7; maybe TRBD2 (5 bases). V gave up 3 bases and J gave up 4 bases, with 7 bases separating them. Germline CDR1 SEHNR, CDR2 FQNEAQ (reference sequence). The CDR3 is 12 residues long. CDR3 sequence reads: CASSFTRYEQYF. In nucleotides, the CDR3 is TGTGCCAGCAGCTTTACTAGATACGAGCAGTACTTC.

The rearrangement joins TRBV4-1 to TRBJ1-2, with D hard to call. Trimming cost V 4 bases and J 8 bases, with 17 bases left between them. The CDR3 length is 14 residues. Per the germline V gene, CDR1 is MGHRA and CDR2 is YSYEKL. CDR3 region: CASSLPSEGNGYTF. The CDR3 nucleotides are TGCGCCAGCAGCCTTCCGTCTGAGGGAAACGGCTACACCTTC.

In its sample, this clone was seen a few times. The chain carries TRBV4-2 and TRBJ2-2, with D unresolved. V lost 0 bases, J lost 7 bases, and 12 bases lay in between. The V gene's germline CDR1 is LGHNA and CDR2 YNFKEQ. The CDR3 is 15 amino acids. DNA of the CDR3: TGTGCCAGCAGCCAAGATGGGCCCCTCGGCGGGGAGCTGTTTTTT. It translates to CASSQDGPLGGELFF.

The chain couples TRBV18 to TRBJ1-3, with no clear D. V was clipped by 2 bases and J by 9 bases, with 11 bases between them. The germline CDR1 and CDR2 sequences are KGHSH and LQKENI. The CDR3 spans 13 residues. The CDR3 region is CASSPLPEGTIYF. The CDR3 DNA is TGTGCCAGCTCACCATTGCCCGAGGGCACCATATATTTT.

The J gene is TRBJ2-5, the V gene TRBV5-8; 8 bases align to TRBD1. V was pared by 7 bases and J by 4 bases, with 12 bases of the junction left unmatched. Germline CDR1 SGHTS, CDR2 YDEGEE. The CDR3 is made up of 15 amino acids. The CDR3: CASGKQGEAGETQYF. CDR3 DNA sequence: TGTGCCAGCGGAAAACAGGGGGAAGCGGGAGAGACCCAGTACTTC.

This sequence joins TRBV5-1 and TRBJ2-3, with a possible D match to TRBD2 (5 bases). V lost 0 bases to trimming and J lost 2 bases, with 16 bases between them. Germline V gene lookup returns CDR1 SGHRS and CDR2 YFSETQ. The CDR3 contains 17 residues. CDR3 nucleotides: TGCGCCAGCAGCTTGGCAAGGGATAGCGACGACACAGATACGCAGTATTTT. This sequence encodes CASSLARDSDDTDTQYF.

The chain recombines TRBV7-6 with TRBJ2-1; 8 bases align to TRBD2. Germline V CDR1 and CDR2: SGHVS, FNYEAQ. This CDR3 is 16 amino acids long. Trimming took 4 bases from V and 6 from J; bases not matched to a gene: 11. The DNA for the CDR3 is TGTGCCAGCAGCTCATTCTCCGGACTAGCCACCAATGAGCAGTTCTTC. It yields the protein CASSSFSGLATNEQFF.

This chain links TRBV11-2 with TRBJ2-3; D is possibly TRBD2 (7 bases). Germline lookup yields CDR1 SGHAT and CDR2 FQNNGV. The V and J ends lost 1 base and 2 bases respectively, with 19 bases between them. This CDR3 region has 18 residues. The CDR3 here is CASSLGLLGGLYTDTQYF. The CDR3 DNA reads TGTGCCAGCAGCTTAGGACTGCTGGGGGGGCTTTACACAGATACGCAGTATTTT.

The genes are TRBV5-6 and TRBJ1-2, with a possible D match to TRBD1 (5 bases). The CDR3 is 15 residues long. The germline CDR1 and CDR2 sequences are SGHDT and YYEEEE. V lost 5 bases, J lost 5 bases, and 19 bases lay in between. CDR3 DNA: TGTGCCAGCAGGGATGACCAGTGGAGGGGTTATGGCTACACCTTC. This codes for CASRDDQWRGYGYTF.

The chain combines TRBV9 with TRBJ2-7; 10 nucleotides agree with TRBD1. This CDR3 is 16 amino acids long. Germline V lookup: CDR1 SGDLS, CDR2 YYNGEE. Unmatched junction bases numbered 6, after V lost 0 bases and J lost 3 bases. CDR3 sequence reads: CASSVGIGQGVYEQYF. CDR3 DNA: TGTGCCAGCAGCGTAGGAATAGGACAGGGGGTCTACGAGCAGTACTTC.

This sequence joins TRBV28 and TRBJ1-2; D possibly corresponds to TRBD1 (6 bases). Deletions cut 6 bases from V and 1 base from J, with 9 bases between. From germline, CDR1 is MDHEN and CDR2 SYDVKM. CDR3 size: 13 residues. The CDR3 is CASSPGVNYGYTF. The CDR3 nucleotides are TGTGCCAGCAGCCCAGGGGTTAACTATGGCTACACCTTC.

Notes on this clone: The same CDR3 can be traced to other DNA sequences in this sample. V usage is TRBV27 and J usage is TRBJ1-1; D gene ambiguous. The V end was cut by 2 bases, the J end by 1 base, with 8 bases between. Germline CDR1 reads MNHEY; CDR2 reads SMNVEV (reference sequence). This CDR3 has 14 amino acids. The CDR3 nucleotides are TGTGCCAGCAGTTTACGGGGTCCGAACACTGAAGCTTTCTTT. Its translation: CASSLRGPNTEAFF.

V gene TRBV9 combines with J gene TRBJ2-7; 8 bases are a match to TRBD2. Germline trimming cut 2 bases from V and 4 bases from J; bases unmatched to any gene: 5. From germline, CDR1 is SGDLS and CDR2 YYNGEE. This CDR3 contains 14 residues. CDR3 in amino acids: CASSVGTSPYEQYF. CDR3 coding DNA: TGTGCCAGCAGCGTCGGGACTAGTCCTTACGAGCAGTACTTC.

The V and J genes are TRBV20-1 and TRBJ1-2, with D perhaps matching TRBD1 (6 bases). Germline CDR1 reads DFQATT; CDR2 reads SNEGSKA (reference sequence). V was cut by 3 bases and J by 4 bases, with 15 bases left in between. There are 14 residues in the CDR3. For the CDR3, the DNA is TGCAGTGCTAGTGGTCAGGGGCCCATCTATGGCTACACCTTC. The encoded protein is CSASGQGPIYGYTF.

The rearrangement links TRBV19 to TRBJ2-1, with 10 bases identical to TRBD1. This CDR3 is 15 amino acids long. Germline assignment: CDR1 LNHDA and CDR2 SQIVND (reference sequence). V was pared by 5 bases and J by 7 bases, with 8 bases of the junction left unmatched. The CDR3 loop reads CASSSFGQGENEQFF. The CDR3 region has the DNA TGTGCCAGTAGTTCCTTCGGACAGGGGGAGAATGAGCAGTTCTTC. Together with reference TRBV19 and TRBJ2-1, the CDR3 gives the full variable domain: DGGITQSPKYLFRKEGQNVTLSCEQNLNHDAMYWYRQDPGQGLRLIYYSQIVNDFQKGDIAEGYSVSREKKESFPLTVTSAQKNPTAFYLCASSSFGQGENEQFFGPGTRLTVL.